This T cell receptor beta chain was recorded in a study of T cells in Graves' hyperthyroidism and ophthalmopathy. RNA transcripts gave rise to amplified TCR beta CDR3 regions. Using the HTBI primer set, a first-round RT-PCR was run on the TCR CDR3. TCRdb redid the calling of the multiplex PCR reads with MiXCR, one entry per CDR3 protein. This repertoire shows roughly 380,000 distinct CDR3 sequences, over 11% found once; its top ten account for 8% to 13%. The ends were cut back, 5 bases at V and 5 bases at J, with 6 bases in the middle. CDR3 length equals 11 residues. CDR1 and CDR2 from the germline V gene are LNHDA and SQIVND (reference sequence). This clonotype came up a few times. Stable Graves' hyperthyroidism meant no ophthalmopathy progression within 18 months.

Sequences were obtained from blood. The receptor comes from a woman aged 55-70 years with Graves' hyperthyroidism. This chain links TRBV19 with TRBJ1-1; no clear D gene. The CDR3 loop is CASSGVTEAFF. The CDR3 DNA reads TGTGCCAGTAGTGGCGTTACTGAAGCTTTCTTT. Together with reference TRBV19 and TRBJ1-1, the CDR3 gives the full variable domain: DGGITQSPKYLFRKEGQNVTLSCEQNLNHDAMYWYRQDPGQGLRLIYYSQIVNDFQKGDIAEGYSVSREKKESFPLTVTSAQKNPTAFYLCASSGVTEAFFGQGTRLTVV.